This T cell receptor beta chain emerged from a study of T cells in Graves' hyperthyroidism and ophthalmopathy. As for the study in general: Pretreatment peripheral blood was obtained at initial diagnosis.

Amplification yielded TCR beta CDR3 regions, with RNA transcripts as the source. When the TCR CDR3 underwent first-round RT-PCR, the HTBI primer set was used. TCRdb reprocessed the multiplex PCR reads with MiXCR, giving one entry per CDR3 protein. The sample includes roughly 330,000 distinct CDR3 sequences, over 15% of them seen just once. In its sample, this clonotype was seen many times. The germline V and J ends were trimmed by 7 bases and 2 bases, with 15 bases remaining between them. Germline V gene sequence: CDR1 SQVTM, CDR2 ANQGSEA. The CDR3 spans 13 residues. These patients, aged 18 to 65, had recently diagnosed hyperthyroidism lasting under 2 months.

This chain uses TRBV29-1 with TRBJ2-7, with a weak D call TRBD2 (7 bases). Sequenced material: blood. This TCR was recovered from a man aged 25 to 40 with Graves' hyperthyroidism. The CDR3 DNA reads TGCAGCGGGGGGGGGGCAGAACCCTACGAGCAGTACTTC. Its protein product is CSGGGAEPYEQYF.